This record concerns one T cell receptor (beta chain) sequence. Its antigen is still unknown. The data belong to a study of T cell responses to AZD1222 COVID-19 vaccine. Study summary: Researchers grouped second doses given at about 4 or about 12 weeks into one pool. Overall study results and limits: Repertoire collection took place solely once the T cell response had peaked. Spike-specific TCR breadth and depth were elevated following two AZD1222 doses. Females made up more of the donors, who were largely white British, and clonal diversity may have come out too low.

V dropped 0 bases and J dropped 4; count of bases not matched to a gene: 3. The germline CDR1 and CDR2 sequences are SGHTA and FQGTGA. The CDR3 covers 15 residues. Generated by immunoSEQ multiplex PCR, the TCRdb table keeps only in-frame clones and is missing some. The sample contains more than 85,000 clones, 85% to 90% of which appear only once. The J gene is TRBJ1-1, the V gene TRBV7-3, with TRBD1 matching 9 bases. Source: peripheral blood, taken on day 0 of AZD1222 vaccination. The sequence came from an adult in good health. CDR3 nucleotides: TGTGCCAGCAGCTTAACGACAGGGGGAGTCACTGAAGCTTTCTTT. Its protein is CASSLTTGGVTEAFF. The full variable domain, completed using reference TRBV7-3 and TRBJ1-1, is GAGVSQTPSNKVTEKGKYVELRCDPISGHTALYWYRQSLGQGPEFLIYFQGTGAADDSGLPNDRFFAVRPEGSVSTLKIQRTERGDSAVYLCASSLTTGGVTEAFFGQGTRLTVV.